The 15 T cell receptor beta chains reported below all come from one sample, sequenced in a study of T cell repertoires in cytomegalovirus infection. One entry per CDR3 protein, called by TCRdb with MiXCR from the reads. There are roughly 90,000 distinct CDR3 sequences in the sample; 20% to 30% occur only once, and approximately 49% lies in the top ten. No antigen has been assigned to these receptors. The sequencing here drew on CD8+ T cells from cultured PBMCs, taken from culture after CMV antigen stimulation. The source of these receptors is a human donor in good health (CMV status not recorded). Some clones in this sample may be carry-over from other donors' samples.

This clonotype was seen a few times. The chain recombines TRBV30 with TRBJ2-2; tentatively, D is TRBD1 or TRBD2 (5 bases each). The CDR3 loop spans 13 amino acids. Trimming removed 4 bases from V and 7 bases from J, with 13 bases in between. The germline V gene has CDR1 GTSNPN and CDR2 SVGIG (reference sequence). This chain's CDR3 is CAWNGGSGGELFF. In DNA form, the CDR3 reads TGTGCCTGGAATGGGGGATCGGGCGGGGAGCTGTTTTTT.

Here the CDR3 DNA reads TGTGCCAGCAAGGATACCGGGACAGGGGTAGGTCAGCCCCAGCATTTT. Amino acids: CASKDTGTGVGQPQHF. The rearrangement uses TRBV6-2 or TRBV6-3 and TRBJ1-5; 10 bases are shared with TRBD1. The CDR3 consists of 16 residues. With 7 bases clipped from V and 6 bases from J, the junction kept 12 bases outside the gene matches. Germline CDR1 reads MNHEY; CDR2 reads SVGEGT.

The chain links TRBV12-3 or TRBV12-4 to TRBJ1-2; 8 nucleotides align to TRBD1. With 3 bases clipped from V and 3 bases from J, the junction kept 6 bases outside the gene matches. This CDR3 region has 15 residues. CDR3 region: CASSFETGVYYGYTF. The DNA of the CDR3 is TGTGCCAGCAGTTTCGAGACAGGGGTTTACTATGGCTACACCTTC.

This clonotype appeared many times. The chain carries TRBV4-1 and TRBJ2-1; TRBD2 might be the D (5 bases). V was trimmed by 4 bases and J by 8 bases, leaving 18 bases between them. The CDR3 sequence is 15 residues long. Germline-derived CDR1 and CDR2 are MGHRA and YSYEKL. CDR3 nucleotides: TGCGCCAGCAGCCCCGGAGACTTAGCGCGCGATGAGCAGTTCTTC. It codes for CASSPGDLARDEQFF.

This clonotype has more than one count but fewer than ten. The V gene is TRBV29-1, the J gene TRBJ2-5, with 7 bases aligning to TRBD2. J lost 2 bases, V lost 5 bases, and 14 bases had no gene match. The CDR3 has 16 residues. CDR1 is SQVTM and CDR2 is ANQGSEA in the germline V gene. CDR3 nucleotide sequence: TGCAGCGTTCTGGCTCTAGCGGCCGCAACTCAAGAGACCCAGTACTTC. Translation: CSVLALAAATQETQYF.

The chain couples TRBV9 to TRBJ2-3, with D possibly TRBD2 on 5 matching bases. Trimming took off 4 bases at V and 8 bases at J, with 17 bases between the two ends. The CDR3 is 14 residues long. Per germline, CDR1 SGDLS and CDR2 YYNGEE. The chain's CDR3 is CASSPTGNPATQYF. CDR3 DNA sequence: TGTGCCAGCAGCCCAACCGGGAACCCAGCTACGCAGTATTTT.

This clonotype was counted many times. J is TRBJ1-6 and V is TRBV27; D ambiguous. Trimming stripped 2 bases from V and 4 bases from J, with 6 bases between. CDR1 is MNHEY, CDR2 SMNVEV, per germline (reference sequence). The CDR3 contains 14 residues. The CDR3 loop reads CASSLVQYNSPLHF. The CDR3 DNA reads as TGTGCCAGCAGTTTAGTTCAGTATAATTCACCCCTCCACTTT.

Ten or more counts support this clonotype. In DNA form, the CDR3 reads TGCGCCAGCAGCCAAGAGCCGGTGGAGACCTACGAGCAGTACTTC. This translates into CASSQEPVETYEQYF. The genes are TRBV4-1 and TRBJ2-7; D not resolved. From germline, CDR1 is MGHRA and CDR2 YSYEKL. Trimming cost V 0 bases and J 2 bases, with 11 bases left between them. The CDR3 sequence is 15 residues long.

The gene calls are TRBV6-5 and TRBJ2-2; possibly TRBD1 for D (7 bases). Trimming removed 11 bases from V and 6 bases from J, with 16 bases in between. This CDR3 is 13 amino acids long. Germline V gene sequence: CDR1 MNHEY, CDR2 SVGAGI. CDR3 amino acids: CASQGGYAGELFF. The DNA of the CDR3 is TGTGCCTCCCAGGGGGGATATGCCGGGGAGCTGTTTTTT.

This clonotype occurred many times. The chain couples TRBV7-9 to TRBJ1-2; the match to TRBD1 covers 10 bases. Looked up from germline, CDR1 is SEHNR and CDR2 is FQNEAQ (reference sequence). V shed 5 bases, J shed 7 bases, and the junction held 10 bases outside the gene matches. The CDR3 extends over 15 amino acids. The CDR3 DNA follows: TGTGCCAGCAGCCTGGACAGGGGGGTCCCTCGTGGCTACACCTTC. Encoded protein: CASSLDRGVPRGYTF.

This clonotype was counted only a few times. The rearrangement joins TRBV9 to TRBJ2-6, with a possible D match to TRBD1 (6 bases). The CDR3 loop spans 18 amino acids. CDR1 is SGDLS, CDR2 YYNGEE, per germline. V lost 3 bases and J lost 10, with 26 bases in between. The DNA for the CDR3 is TGTGCCAGCAGCGCCCCGGGGACACAATTTTTCGAGGCTAACGTCCTGACTTTC. Its translation: CASSAPGTQFFEANVLTF.

The V gene is TRBV5-1, the J gene TRBJ1-1, with 9 bases fitting TRBD1. Germline V CDR1 and CDR2: SGHRS, YFSETQ. CDR3 length: 12 amino acids. The junction had 5 bases not matched to a gene; V was cut back by 6 bases and J by 8 bases. CDR3 sequence reads: CASTGQGIEAFF. DNA for the CDR3: TGCGCCAGCACCGGACAGGGGATCGAAGCTTTCTTT.

This clonotype was seen repeatedly, ten times or more. The gene calls are TRBV19 and TRBJ1-2; D remains ambiguous. The CDR3 runs 18 residues. V was trimmed by 5 bases and J by 2 bases, leaving 24 bases between them. CDR1 and CDR2 (germline): LNHDA, SQIVND (reference sequence). CDR3 residues: CASSVLRLKQDINYGYTF. The CDR3 coding sequence is TGTGCCAGTAGTGTCCTCCGGCTAAAACAAGACATCAACTATGGCTACACCTTC.

This clonotype was detected a few times. J is TRBJ2-5 and V is TRBV7-9; D ambiguous. CDR1 and CDR2 (germline): SEHNR, FQNEAQ (reference sequence). Trimming cost V 5 bases and J 1 base, with 11 bases left between them. CDR3 length: 14 residues. CDR3 region: CASSSAATQETQYF. The DNA of the CDR3 is TGTGCCAGCAGCAGTGCGGCGACCCAAGAGACCCAGTACTTC.

The sample holds a few counts of this clonotype. The rearrangement joins TRBV15 to TRBJ1-6, with D possibly being TRBD1 (6 bases). The CDR3 is 16 amino acids. From germline, CDR1 is LNHNV and CDR2 YYDKDF (reference sequence). Trimming stripped 1 base from V and 7 bases from J, with 14 bases between. This CDR3 reads CATSRGSGTGNSPLHF. CDR3 DNA sequence: TGTGCCACCAGCAGAGGCTCGGGTACAGGGAATTCACCCCTCCACTTT. Full variable domain (rest looked up from reference TRBV15 and TRBJ1-6): DAMVIQNPRYQVTQFGKPVTLSCSQTLNHNVMYWYQQKSSQAPKLLFHYYDKDFNNEADTPDNFQSRRPNTSFCFLDIRSPGLGDTAMYLCATSRGSGTGNSPLHFGNGTRLTVT.